Sequencing of this TCR beta chain was carried out in a study of post-analysis software for immune sequencing data. About the study: Relapsing-remitting, secondary progressive and progressive-relapsing forms of multiple sclerosis all featured among disease courses.

A remark on this clonotype: Its cognate antigen is unknown.

Study-wide findings and caveats: Normalized Chao1 diversity was significantly lower in multiple sclerosis patients than in controls. A few TRBV segments appeared more often in patients than in controls, and TRBV5-6, TRBV5-1 and TRBV20-1 were among these.

The V gene end was trimmed by 4 bases and the J gene end by 4 bases; junction bases not matched to a gene: 10. CDR3 size: 17 residues. From germline, CDR1 is LGHDT and CDR2 YNNKEL (reference sequence). The TCR beta cDNA libraries contained unique molecular identifiers. Each sample of about 0.9 to 11 million input T cells yielded roughly 500,000 cDNA molecules, so each molecule approximated one T cell. TCRdb recomputed calls from the PCR reads with MiXCR, one row per CDR3 protein. The sample consists of 600,000 to 700,000 distinct CDR3 sequences, 55% to 70% of them appearing once. J is TRBJ2-3 and V is TRBV3-1; the match to TRBD2 covers 11 bases. What was sequenced was blood. The sequence derives from a girl aged 2 to 9 with multiple sclerosis. The CDR3 loop is CASSPERRTSGPDTQYF. CDR3 coding DNA: TGTGCCAGCAGCCCAGAGCGCAGGACTAGCGGGCCAGATACGCAGTATTTT.